This TCR beta chain is from a study of T cells in Graves' hyperthyroidism and ophthalmopathy. Amplification of TCR beta CDR3 regions was performed using RNA transcripts as template. The HTBI set primed first-round TCR CDR3 RT-PCR. TCRdb analysed the multiplex PCR reads with MiXCR anew, one entry per CDR3 protein. The profile covers roughly 740,000 distinct CDR3 sequences, with 16% appearing a single time and approximately 8% taken by the ten largest. The CDR3 spans 15 residues. The V gene's germline CDR1 is SGDLS and CDR2 YYNGEE. Trimming stripped 4 bases from V and 4 bases from J, with 15 bases between.

Sequenced material: blood. V usage is TRBV9 and J usage is TRBJ1-3, with unresolved D. The TCR was taken from a man aged 18 to 29 with Graves' hyperthyroidism. The CDR3 protein is CASSTPATAGNTIYF. DNA for the CDR3: TGTGCCAGCAGCACCCCCGCGACGGCCGGAAACACCATATATTTT.